Below are 14 T cell receptor beta chains sequenced from a single sample in a study of T-cell memory formation after mild COVID-19. TCRdb re-called the 5' RACE reads through MiXCR, storing one row per CDR3 protein. Counted here are roughly 510,000 distinct CDR3 sequences, approximately 15% occurring once; the ten biggest clones make up roughly 8.2%. Sequenced input: PBMCs or a T cell subset sorted from them (not recorded which). These receptors all come from an adult woman who had mild COVID-19 (a few samples of this study predate the infection). Cell type and time point are not known.

This chain links TRBV20-1 with TRBJ1-1; possible D gene TRBD1, 5 bases. V was cut by 2 bases and J by 1 base, with 14 bases left in between. Germline V gene lookup returns CDR1 DFQATT and CDR2 SNEGSKA (reference sequence). The CDR3 sequence is 15 residues long. The CDR3: CSARKPGRKNTEAFF. The CDR3 coding sequence is TGCAGTGCTAGAAAGCCGGGACGGAAGAACACTGAAGCTTTCTTT.

There are many counts of this clonotype. The J gene is TRBJ2-4, the V gene TRBV7-2; TRBD2 might be the D (6 bases). With 4 bases removed from V and 0 bases from J, the gap between germline ends came to 7 bases. This CDR3 has 14 amino acids. Germline-derived CDR1 and CDR2 are SGHTA and FQGNSA. The CDR3, as DNA: TGTGCCAGCAGCTCGGGACTAGCCAAAAACATTCAGTACTTC. It specifies CASSSGLAKNIQYF.

The gene calls are TRBV9 and TRBJ2-7; D not resolved. Germline V lookup: CDR1 SGDLS, CDR2 YYNGEE. V lost 0 bases to trimming and J lost 0 bases, with 7 bases between them. CDR3 length: 14 amino acids. In DNA, the CDR3 is TGTGCCAGCAGCGTAGGGTCAGACTCCTACGAGCAGTACTTC. It is translated as CASSVGSDSYEQYF.

This clonotype occurred a few times. The rearrangement uses TRBV6-6 and TRBJ2-1; D remains unclear. Germline V gene lookup returns CDR1 MNHNY and CDR2 SVGAGI (reference sequence). Trimming left V 2 bases short and J 4 bases short, with 3 bases between. This CDR3 comprises 12 residues. DNA of the CDR3: TGTGCCAGCAGTTACCTATACAATGAGCAGTTCTTC. The encoded protein is CASSYLYNEQFF.

This clonotype was picked up a small number of times. The chain combines TRBV3-1 with TRBJ1-2; no definite D call. V lost 8 bases and J lost 2, with 21 bases in between. CDR3 size: 16 residues. Germline lookup yields CDR1 LGHDT and CDR2 YNNKEL (reference sequence). CDR3 loop: CASGRRTGKRNYGYTF. The CDR3 DNA reads as TGTGCCAGCGGACGACGAACCGGAAAGAGGAACTATGGCTACACCTTC. Complete variable domain (other parts from reference TRBV3-1 and TRBJ1-2): DTAVSQTPKYLVTQMGNDKSIKCEQNLGHDTMYWYKQDSKKFLKIMFSYNNKELIINETVPNRFSPKSPDKAHLNLHINSLELGDSAVYFCASGRRTGKRNYGYTFGSGTRLTVV.

The rearrangement uses TRBV24-1 and TRBJ2-5; 11 nucleotides line up with TRBD2. The germline V gene encodes CDR1 KGHDR and CDR2 SFDVKD. V gave up 4 bases and J gave up 2 bases; unmatched junction bases: 5. The CDR3 runs 16 residues. In DNA form, the CDR3 reads TGTGCCACCAGTGACCCTGCTAGCGGGGGGCAAGAGACCCAGTACTTC. As protein: CATSDPASGGQETQYF.

This chain joins TRBV29-1 and TRBJ1-2, with D possibly matching TRBD1 (6 bases). V was shortened by 7 bases and J by 4 bases, with 13 bases between the two germline ends. Germline CDR1 SQVTM, CDR2 ANQGSEA. This CDR3 is built from 12 residues. CDR3 bases: TGCAGCGCCAAACAGGGAACCTATGGCTACACCTTC. It specifies CSAKQGTYGYTF.

There are many counts of this clonotype. The rearrangement joins TRBV11-2 to TRBJ2-1; tentatively, D is TRBD2 (7 bases). Per germline, CDR1 SGHAT and CDR2 FQNNGV. The CDR3 covers 14 residues. The V end was cut by 4 bases, the J end by 5 bases, with 12 bases between. The CDR3 spells CASSSARGHNEQFF. In nucleotides, the CDR3 is TGTGCCAGCAGCTCGGCGCGGGGGCACAATGAGCAGTTCTTC.

The chain carries TRBV4-1 and TRBJ2-7; TRBD2 matches 10 bases. V shed 0 bases and J 6 bases; nucleotides not matched to a gene: 8. The CDR3 has 16 residues. Looked up from germline, CDR1 is MGHRA and CDR2 is YSYEKL. The CDR3 DNA is TGCGCCAGCAGCCAAGATGGGCTAGCGGGAGTGGTCGAGCAGTACTTC. Encoded protein: CASSQDGLAGVVEQYF.

This clonotype turned up a few times. The V and J genes are TRBV7-9 and TRBJ2-1; the match to TRBD2 covers 8 bases. Germline CDR1 is SEHNR and CDR2 is FQNEAQ (reference sequence). V was pared by 5 bases and J by 5 bases, with 8 bases of the junction left unmatched. This CDR3 is 15 amino acids long. The CDR3 spells CASSGPGLGDNEQFF. DNA of the CDR3: TGTGCCAGCAGCGGTCCGGGACTAGGGGACAATGAGCAGTTCTTC. Variable domain in full (rest from reference TRBV7-9 and TRBJ2-1): DTGVSQNPRHKITKRGQNVTFRCDPISEHNRLYWYRQTLGQGPEFLTYFQNEAQLEKSRLLSDRFSAERPKGSFSTLEIQRTEQGDSAMYLCASSGPGLGDNEQFFGPGTRLTVL.

This clonotype has only a few counts. In nucleotides, the CDR3 is TGTGCCAGCAGCGTAGATCCGGGGATGAACACTGAAGCTTTCTTT. Its protein product is CASSVDPGMNTEAFF. The chain joins TRBV9 to TRBJ1-1, with D hard to call. Germline V CDR1 and CDR2: SGDLS, YYNGEE. V was cut by 0 bases and J by 0 bases, with 9 bases left in between. The CDR3 covers 15 residues.

This clonotype appeared once. The chain employs TRBV24-1 and TRBJ1-2, with D possibly being TRBD1 (5 bases). The CDR3 is made up of 12 amino acids. Germline CDR1 is KGHDR and CDR2 is SFDVKD. The germline V and J ends were trimmed by 3 bases and 8 bases, with 9 bases remaining between them. CDR3 amino acids: CATSDGGFGYTF. In DNA form, the CDR3 reads TGTGCCACCAGTGATGGGGGGTTCGGCTACACCTTC.

This clonotype was observed a handful of times. V gene TRBV5-4 combines with J gene TRBJ2-7; 8 positions agree with TRBD1. The CDR3 extends over 15 amino acids. The V gene end was trimmed by 0 bases and the J gene end by 0 bases; junction bases not matched to a gene: 2. Germline V CDR1 and CDR2: SGHNT, YYREEE (reference sequence). CDR3 nucleotide sequence: TGTGCCAGCAGCTTGGAGGACAGGGACTCCTACGAGCAGTACTTC. This translates into CASSLEDRDSYEQYF.

The chain couples TRBV30 to TRBJ2-5; D is unclear. The V end lost 0 bases, the J end lost 5 bases, and 13 bases lay between the germline ends. The CDR3 has 14 amino acids. Per germline, CDR1 GTSNPN and CDR2 SVGIG (reference sequence). This CDR3 reads CAWSVGSAQETQYF. CDR3 nucleotide sequence: TGTGCCTGGAGTGTGGGCAGCGCCCAGGAGACCCAGTACTTC.